This T cell receptor beta chain comes out of a study of CD8+ T cells in alopecia areata. The treatment was: oral pan-JAK inhibitor, 5-10 mg twice daily. A FACSAria was used to sort CD4+ and CD8+ T cells. These cells came from PBMCs. Sequencing relied on a cDNA template that was reverse transcribed from extracted RNA. Assay: immunoSEQ multiplex PCR; the TCRdb copy retains only in-frame clones and omits some. The sample holds some 190,000 clones, approximately 56% seen once. The CDR3 is made up of 11 amino acids. CDR1 and CDR2 (germline): DFQATT, SNEGSKA (reference sequence). Trimming took 7 bases from V and 5 from J, leaving 12 bases between them.

Sequencing used CD4+ T cells sorted from blood, obtained at week 4, from a patient treated with tofacitinib. This clonotype originated in a human donor with alopecia areata. The gene calls are TRBV20-1 and TRBJ2-7, with D perhaps TRBD2 (5 bases). CDR3 loop: CSVRTGNEQYF. In nucleotides, the CDR3 is TGCAGTGTTCGGACTGGGAACGAGCAGTACTTC.